The sequence of this T cell receptor beta chain was determined in a study of T cell responses to AZD1222 COVID-19 vaccine. Study as a whole: Second-dose recipients at about 4 or about 12 weeks were treated as one pooled group.

Clones were sequenced by immunoSEQ multiplex PCR, and TCRdb holds only the in-frame ones, with some missing. The table has around 140,000 clones, 92% seen once. The study, taken as a whole, reports: Nearly half of spike-specific TCRs reportedly go after variant regions that carry no mutations.

The CDR3 is made up of 17 amino acids. Germline V gene sequence: CDR1 SGHNT, CDR2 YENEEA. The V gene lost 0 bases and the J gene lost 0 bases, with 9 bases spanning the gap. In regard to this clone: Antigen unknown.

This chain joins TRBV11-3 and TRBJ1-6; no clear D. The receptor was derived from an adult in good health. The sample in question was peripheral blood, obtained on day 0 of AZD1222 vaccination. CDR3 region: CASSLEGWNSYNSPLHF. For the CDR3, the DNA is TGTGCCAGCAGCTTAGAGGGCTGGAACTCCTATAATTCACCCCTCCACTTT.